This entry describes one TCR beta chain. Its antigen is not identified. From the 5' RACE reads, TCRdb called clonotypes with MiXCR, one entry per CDR3 protein. The sample has roughly 480,000 distinct CDR3 sequences, about 23% seen once. The sample comes from a study of T-cell memory formation after mild COVID-19. Study-wide background: Largely, TCR clusters stayed within a single donor. Findings and caveats of the study: Pre-infection memory contained some responding clones, which suggested that cross-reactive memory had joined.

This CDR3 contains 13 residues. Trimming cost V 1 base and J 11 bases, with 9 bases left between them. Sequenced: PBMCs or a T cell subset sorted from them (not recorded which). The sequence was collected from an adult woman who had mild COVID-19 (a few samples of this study predate the infection). Cell type and time point are not known. This chain connects TRBV12-3 or TRBV12-4 to TRBJ1-6; D gene unclear. DNA of the CDR3: TGTGCCAGCAGTTTAGAAACACGAACACCCCTCCACTTT. Encoded protein: CASSLETRTPLHF.